What follows are 6 T cell receptor beta chains derived from one specimen sequenced in a study of OX40 agonist ivuxolimab in advanced cancers. The data were produced by immunoSEQ multiplex PCR, yet TCRdb's version contains in-frame clones alone and is incomplete. The sample has about 60,000 clones; 92% are singletons. Sample: CD4+ or CD8+ T cells sorted from blood, taken in a trial of the OX40 agonist ivuxolimab. All receptors come from an adult with an advanced solid tumor such as melanoma, head and neck, liver or kidney cancer.

The genes are TRBV9 and TRBJ2-5; 11 bases align to TRBD2. V gave up 0 bases and J gave up 3 bases; unmatched junction bases: 4. The CDR3 totals 16 residues. Per the germline V gene, CDR1 is SGDLS and CDR2 is YYNGEE. The CDR3 DNA reads as TGTGCCAGCAGCGTAGAACCGGGACTAGCGGAAGAGACCCAGTACTTC. It encodes CASSVEPGLAEETQYF.

This clone was recorded only once. V gene TRBV28 combines with J gene TRBJ1-4; D unclear. The germline V and J ends were trimmed by 5 bases and 7 bases, with 11 bases remaining between them. The CDR3 is 13 amino acids. From germline, CDR1 is MDHEN and CDR2 SYDVKM. The DNA for the CDR3 is TGTGCCAGCAGTCTCGTATGGGGTGAAAAACTGTTTTTT. Translating gives CASSLVWGEKLFF.

The chain recombines TRBV28 with TRBJ1-5, with D tentatively TRBD1 (5 bases). Germline CDR1 and CDR2: MDHEN and SYDVKM. V lost 1 base and J 4 bases, leaving 11 bases between the germline ends. This CDR3 is 15 amino acids long. This chain's CDR3 is CASSLYGTVNQPQHF. The CDR3, as DNA: TGTGCCAGCAGTTTATATGGGACGGTGAATCAGCCCCAGCATTTT.

The chain carries TRBV27 and TRBJ1-1; TRBD1 matches 11 bases. This CDR3 is built from 15 residues. Germline lookup yields CDR1 MNHEY and CDR2 SMNVEV (reference sequence). V was clipped by 5 bases and J by 5 bases; unmatched bases: 7. CDR3 residues: CASSTWTGGETEAFF. The CDR3 nucleotides are TGTGCCAGCAGTACTTGGACAGGGGGCGAGACTGAAGCTTTCTTT.

The chain couples TRBV7-9 to TRBJ1-4; the D gene is possibly TRBD1 (5 bases). This CDR3 spans 15 amino acids. The germline gives CDR1 SEHNR, CDR2 FQNEAQ (reference sequence). The ends were cut back, 5 bases at V and 8 bases at J, with 18 bases in the middle. CDR3 nucleotide sequence: TGTGCCAGCAGCCTGGTTGTACCTCGGGGCGAAAAACTGTTTTTT. Its protein product is CASSLVVPRGEKLFF.

The gene calls are TRBV5-1 and TRBJ2-5; D gene uncertain. The CDR3 spans 15 residues. The germline V gene encodes CDR1 SGHRS and CDR2 YFSETQ. Trimming removed 4 bases from V and 5 bases from J, with 18 bases in between. CDR3 in amino acids: CASSPIQTSGETQYF. The DNA for the CDR3 is TGCGCCAGCAGCCCAATCCAGACCTCAGGCGAGACCCAGTACTTC.